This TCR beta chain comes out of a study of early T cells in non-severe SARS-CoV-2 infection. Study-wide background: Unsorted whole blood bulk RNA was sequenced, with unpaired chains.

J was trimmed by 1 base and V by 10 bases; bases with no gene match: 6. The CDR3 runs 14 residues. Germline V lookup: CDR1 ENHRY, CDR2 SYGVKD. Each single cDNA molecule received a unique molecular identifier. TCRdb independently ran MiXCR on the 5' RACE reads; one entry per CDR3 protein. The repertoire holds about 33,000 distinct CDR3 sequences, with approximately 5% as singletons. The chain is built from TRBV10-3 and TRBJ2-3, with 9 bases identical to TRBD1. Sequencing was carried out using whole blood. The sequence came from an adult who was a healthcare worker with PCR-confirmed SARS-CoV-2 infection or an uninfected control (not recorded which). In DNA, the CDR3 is TGTGCCAGCCCCTGGGACAGGGGCACAGATACGCAGTATTTT. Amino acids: CASPWDRGTDTQYF.